This T cell receptor (beta chain) comes out of a study of blood T cells in healthy people across ages. With a J-beta primer mix and a sample-barcoded 5' primer, a second PCR ran 7 to 11 cycles. TCRdb passed the 5' RACE reads through MiXCR, listing each CDR3 protein once. The sample includes some 1.7 million distinct CDR3 sequences, 28% seen only once; the top ten take about 8%. Per individual sample, total RNA of at least 5 micrograms was extracted. CDR3 size: 15 residues. V lost 2 bases and J lost 5; bases outside the gene matches: 6. Germline V gene sequence: CDR1 MGHRA, CDR2 YSYEKL. The gene calls are TRBV4-1 and TRBJ1-1, with 9 bases identical to TRBD1. Sequencing input: blood. This clonotype originated in a woman aged 25 to 45 in good health. The CDR3 bases are TGCGCCAGCAGCCAAAACAGGGGGCCGGGGACTGAAGCTTTCTTT. As protein: CASSQNRGPGTEAFF.